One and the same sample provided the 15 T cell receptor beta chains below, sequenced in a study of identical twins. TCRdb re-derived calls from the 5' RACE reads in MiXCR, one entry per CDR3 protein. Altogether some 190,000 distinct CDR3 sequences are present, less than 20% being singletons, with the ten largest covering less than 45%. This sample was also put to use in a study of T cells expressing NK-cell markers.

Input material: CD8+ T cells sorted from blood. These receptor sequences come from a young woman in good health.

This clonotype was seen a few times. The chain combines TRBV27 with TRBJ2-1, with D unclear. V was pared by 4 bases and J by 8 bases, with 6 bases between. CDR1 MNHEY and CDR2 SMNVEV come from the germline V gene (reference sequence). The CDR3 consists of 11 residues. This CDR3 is CASSSGDEQFF. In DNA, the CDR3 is TGTGCCAGCAGTTCCGGCGATGAGCAGTTCTTC.

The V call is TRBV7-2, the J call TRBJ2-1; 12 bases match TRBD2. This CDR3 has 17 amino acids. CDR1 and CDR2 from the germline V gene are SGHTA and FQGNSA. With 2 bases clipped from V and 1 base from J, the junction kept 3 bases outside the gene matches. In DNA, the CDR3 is TGTGCCAGCAGCTTAACTAGCGGGGGGTATTCCTACAATGAGCAGTTCTTC. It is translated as CASSLTSGGYSYNEQFF.

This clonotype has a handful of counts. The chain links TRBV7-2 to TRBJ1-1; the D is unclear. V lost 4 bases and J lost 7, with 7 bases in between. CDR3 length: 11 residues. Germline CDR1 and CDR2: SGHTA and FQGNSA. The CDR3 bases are TGTGCCAGCAGCTCCGTCAGTGAAGCTTTCTTT. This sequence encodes CASSSVSEAFF.

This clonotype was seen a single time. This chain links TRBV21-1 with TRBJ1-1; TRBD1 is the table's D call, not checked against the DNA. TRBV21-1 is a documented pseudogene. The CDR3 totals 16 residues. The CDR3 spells CASSTQATGGFTEAFF. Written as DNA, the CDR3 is TGTGCCAGCAGCACCCAAGCTACAGGGGGATTCACTGAAGCTTTCTTT.

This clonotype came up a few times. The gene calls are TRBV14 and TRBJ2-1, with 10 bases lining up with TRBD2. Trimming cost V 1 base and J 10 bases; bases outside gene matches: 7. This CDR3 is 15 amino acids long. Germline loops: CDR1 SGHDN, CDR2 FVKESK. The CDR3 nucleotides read TGTGCCAGCAGCCAAGTCCCTAGCGGGAGCAAGGAGCAGTTCTTC. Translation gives CASSQVPSGSKEQFF. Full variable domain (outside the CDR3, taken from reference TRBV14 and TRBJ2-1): EAGVTQFPSHSVIEKGQTVTLRCDPISGHDNLYWYRRVMGKEIKFLLHFVKESKQDESGMPNNRFLAERTGGTYSTLKVQPAELEDSGVYFCASSQVPSGSKEQFFGPGTRLTVL.

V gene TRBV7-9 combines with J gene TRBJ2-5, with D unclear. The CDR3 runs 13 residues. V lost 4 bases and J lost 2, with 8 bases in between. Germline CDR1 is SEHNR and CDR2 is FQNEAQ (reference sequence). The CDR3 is CASSSGSQETQYF. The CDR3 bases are TGTGCCAGCAGCTCGGGTAGTCAAGAGACCCAGTACTTC.

The CDR3 bases are TGTGCCAGCAGTTTGTTCAGGCTGGGGGAGCAGTACTTC. Translated: CASSLFRLGEQYF. The chain is built from TRBV27 and TRBJ2-7; D gene ambiguous. Trimming removed 3 bases at V and 7 bases at J, with 13 bases between. CDR3 length: 13 amino acids. Germline V gene sequence: CDR1 MNHEY, CDR2 SMNVEV (reference sequence).

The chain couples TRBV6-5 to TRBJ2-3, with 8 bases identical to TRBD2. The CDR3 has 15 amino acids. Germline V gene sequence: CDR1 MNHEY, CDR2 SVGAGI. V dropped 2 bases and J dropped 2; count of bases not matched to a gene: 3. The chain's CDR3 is CASSYSGGDTDTQYF. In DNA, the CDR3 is TGTGCCAGCAGTTACAGCGGGGGCGACACAGATACGCAGTATTTT.

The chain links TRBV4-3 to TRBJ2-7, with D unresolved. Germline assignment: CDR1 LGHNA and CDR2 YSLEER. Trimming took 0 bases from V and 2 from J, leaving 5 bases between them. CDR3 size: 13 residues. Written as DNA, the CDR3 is TGCGCCAGCAGCCAAGATTTAACCTACGAGCAGTACTTC. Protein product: CASSQDLTYEQYF.

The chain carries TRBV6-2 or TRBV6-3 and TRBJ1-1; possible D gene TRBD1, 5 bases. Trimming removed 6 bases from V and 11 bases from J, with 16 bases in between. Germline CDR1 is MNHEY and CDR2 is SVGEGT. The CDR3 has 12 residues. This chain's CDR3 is CASRPPGREAFF. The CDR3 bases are TGTGCCAGCAGACCCCCAGGGAGAGAGGCTTTCTTT.

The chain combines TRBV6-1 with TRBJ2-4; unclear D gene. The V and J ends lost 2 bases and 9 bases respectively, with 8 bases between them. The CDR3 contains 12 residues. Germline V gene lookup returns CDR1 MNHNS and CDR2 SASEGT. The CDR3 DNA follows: TGTGCCAGCAGTGAAACCTCGGGCATTCAGTACTTC. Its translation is CASSETSGIQYF.

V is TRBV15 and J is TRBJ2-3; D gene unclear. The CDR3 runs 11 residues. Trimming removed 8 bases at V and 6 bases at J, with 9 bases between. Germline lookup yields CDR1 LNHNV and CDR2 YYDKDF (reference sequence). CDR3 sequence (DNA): TGTGCCACCCAATCGTTGGATACGCAGTATTTT. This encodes CATQSLDTQYF.

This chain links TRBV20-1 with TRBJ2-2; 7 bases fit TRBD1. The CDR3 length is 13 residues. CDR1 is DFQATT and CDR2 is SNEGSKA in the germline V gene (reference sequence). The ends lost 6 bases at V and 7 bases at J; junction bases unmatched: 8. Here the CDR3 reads CSAHLGQVGELFF. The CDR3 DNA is TGCAGTGCGCATCTCGGACAGGTCGGGGAGCTGTTTTTT.

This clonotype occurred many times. CDR3 DNA: TGTGCCAGCAGTTCTAGCGGGAGAGTCAATGAGCAGTTCTTC. It specifies CASSSSGRVNEQFF. V gene TRBV12-3 or TRBV12-4 combines with J gene TRBJ2-1; 10 bases agree with TRBD2. The V and J ends lost 4 bases and 6 bases, in that order; junction bases with no gene match: 3. This CDR3 is built from 14 residues.

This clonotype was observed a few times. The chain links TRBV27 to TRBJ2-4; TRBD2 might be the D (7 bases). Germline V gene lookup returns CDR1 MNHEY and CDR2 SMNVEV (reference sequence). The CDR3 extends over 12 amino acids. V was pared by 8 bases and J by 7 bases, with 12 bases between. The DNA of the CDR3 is TGTGCCAGCCTAGGGGGGGGGAACATTCAGTACTTC. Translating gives CASLGGGNIQYF.